A few counts support the clone carrying this T cell receptor (beta chain). No antigen is known for it. The length of the CDR3 is 11 residues. Germline CDR1 and CDR2: SQVTM and ANQGSEA. Trimming cost V 7 bases and J 7 bases, with 12 bases left between them. The data belong to a study of metastatic and nonmetastatic thyroid tumors. Background on the study: Repertoires from blood and tumor or nodule tissue of malignant and benign thyroid patients were compared.

Not a single patient had been given any form of treatment at any point before undergoing thyroid surgery. TCRdb re-called the PCR reads through MiXCR. Of roughly 59,000 clones listed, about a sixth are singletons. Findings and caveats of the study: Malignant tumors reportedly showed significantly higher TCR beta diversity than benign nodules in both blood and tumor.

The receptor's source is a male donor with papillary thyroid cancer or a benign thyroid nodule (not recorded which). Some clones in this sample may be carry-over from other donors' samples. Sequencing was done on a sample of blood. The chain carries TRBV29-1 and TRBJ2-3; D is unresolved. The DNA of the CDR3 is TGCAGCGCCCAGACGATGCATACGCAGTATTTT. As protein: CSAQTMHTQYF.